What follows are 23 T cell receptor beta chains derived from one specimen sequenced in a study of human T cells and chemical hapten exposure. Time point here: patch test 3, about 24 weeks after DPC sensitization. Described treatment: therapeutic diphenylcyclopropenone sensitization with weekly scalp DPC. Using its own MiXCR run on the RACE reads, TCRdb lists one record per CDR3 protein. The data show about 160,000 distinct CDR3 sequences, 25% to 35% seen once. This specimen was whole blood, taken in connection with sensitization to the hapten diphenylcyclopropenone (DPC). The receptors shown here come from a woman aged 18 to 35 with alopecia areata. Some clones in this sample may be carry-over from other donors' samples.

The chain employs TRBV7-8 and TRBJ1-4, with TRBD1 as a possible D gene (5 bases). This CDR3 has 16 residues. V shed 3 bases and J shed 4 bases, with 15 bases lying between them. Germline lookup yields CDR1 SGHVS and CDR2 FQNEAQ. The CDR3 protein is CASSFSSGGGNEKLFF. CDR3 sequence (DNA): TGTGCCAGCAGCTTCTCATCCGGGGGTGGTAATGAAAAACTGTTTTTT.

The rearrangement joins TRBV7-9 to TRBJ1-1; D gene ambiguous. Germline V gene sequence: CDR1 SEHNR, CDR2 FQNEAQ (reference sequence). The V and J ends lost 2 bases and 1 base respectively, with 8 bases between them. The CDR3 covers 14 residues. The CDR3 here is CASSLQPANTEAFF. The CDR3 DNA is TGTGCCAGCAGCTTACAGCCGGCGAACACTGAAGCTTTCTTT. Full variable domain (missing parts from reference TRBV7-9 and TRBJ1-1): DTGVSQNPRHKITKRGQNVTFRCDPISEHNRLYWYRQTLGQGPEFLTYFQNEAQLEKSRLLSDRFSAERPKGSFSTLEIQRTEQGDSAMYLCASSLQPANTEAFFGQGTRLTVV.

In regard to this clonotype: An end of the junction differs from the germline gene, which may be a read error. J is TRBJ1-2 and V is TRBV4-3; 8 nucleotides agree with TRBD1. This CDR3 is built from 14 residues. Germline assignment: CDR1 LGHNA and CDR2 YSLEER. CDR3 sequence: CASSHPDRGEGYTF. The CDR3, as DNA: TGTGCCAGCAGCCATCCTGACAGGGGCGAAGGCTACACCTTC.

V usage is TRBV27 and J usage is TRBJ1-5; TRBD1 might be the D (5 bases). The CDR3 length is 15 residues. The V end lost 1 base, the J end lost 5 bases, and 12 bases lay between the germline ends. Germline V lookup: CDR1 MNHEY, CDR2 SMNVEV (reference sequence). The CDR3 region has the DNA TGTGCCAGCAGTTTATGGTTAGGGGTGGATCAGCCCCAGCATTTT. It codes for CASSLWLGVDQPQHF.

J is TRBJ1-2 and V is TRBV28, with 12 positions matching TRBD1. J lost 7 bases, V lost 8 bases, and 8 bases had no gene match. Germline V gives CDR1 MDHEN, CDR2 SYDVKM. The CDR3 has 14 residues. CDR3 residues: CASGVGTGGTGYTF. CDR3 coding DNA: TGTGCCAGCGGAGTCGGGACAGGGGGCACTGGCTACACCTTC.

This clonotype was seen a handful of times. The chain links TRBV24-1 to TRBJ2-1; TRBD1 aligns across 9 bases. The germline V gene encodes CDR1 KGHDR and CDR2 SFDVKD. V lost 4 bases to trimming and J lost 3 bases; unmatched junction nucleotides: 3. The CDR3 loop spans 15 amino acids. The CDR3 coding sequence is TGTGCCACCAGTGACCCGACAGGGGGCTACAATGAGCAGTTCTTC. Amino acids: CATSDPTGGYNEQFF.

The chain carries TRBV19 and TRBJ2-1; the D gene is possibly TRBD2 (5 bases). CDR1 is LNHDA and CDR2 is SQIVND in the germline V gene (reference sequence). This CDR3 is 14 amino acids long. Trimming took 7 bases from V and 0 from J, leaving 10 bases between them. CDR3: CASKDWASYNEQFF. Written as DNA, the CDR3 is TGTGCCAGTAAGGACTGGGCCTCCTACAATGAGCAGTTCTTC.

V usage is TRBV20-1 and J usage is TRBJ1-1, with D possibly TRBD1 on 5 matching bases. V lost 3 bases and J 1 base, leaving 12 bases between the germline ends. Germline V gene data show CDR1 as DFQATT and CDR2 as SNEGSKA (reference sequence). CDR3 length: 14 amino acids. DNA of the CDR3: TGCAGTGCTAGGTTGGGACCCCAGAACACTGAAGCTTTCTTT. It codes for CSARLGPQNTEAFF.

The chain's CDR3 is CASSVGTATQETQYF. The CDR3, as DNA: TGTGCCAGCAGCGTCGGTACAGCGACTCAAGAGACCCAGTACTTC. This chain links TRBV9 with TRBJ2-5, with D hard to call. The CDR3 runs 15 residues. CDR1 and CDR2 from the germline V gene are SGDLS and YYNGEE. Trimming removed 2 bases from V and 2 bases from J, with 13 bases in between.

This chain joins TRBV29-1 and TRBJ1-3, with D unresolved. The V and J ends lost 1 base and 0 bases respectively, with 4 bases between them. CDR3 length equals 13 residues. CDR1 and CDR2 from the germline V gene are SQVTM and ANQGSEA. The chain's CDR3 is CSVEGSSGNTIYF. Written as DNA, the CDR3 is TGCAGCGTTGAAGGAAGCTCTGGAAACACCATATATTTT.

The J gene is TRBJ2-7, the V gene TRBV5-1; 10 positions match TRBD1. Per the germline V gene, CDR1 is SGHRS and CDR2 is YFSETQ. CDR3 size: 15 residues. J gave up 6 bases and V 2 bases, and 8 bases lay outside the gene matches. CDR3 protein: CASSLNGQGGFEQYF. The DNA for the CDR3 is TGCGCCAGCAGCTTAAACGGACAGGGGGGGTTCGAGCAGTACTTC.

The table lists this clonotype with a few counts. The chain combines TRBV24-1 with TRBJ2-3, with TRBD1 matching 7 bases. CDR1 is KGHDR and CDR2 is SFDVKD in the germline V gene. With V trimmed by 4 bases and J by 9 bases, 6 bases remained unmatched. This CDR3 region has 13 residues. The CDR3 DNA reads as TGTGCCACCAGTGAGGGGGACAGAGGAACGCAGTATTTT. Residues: CATSEGDRGTQYF.

This clonotype was observed many times. The chain recombines TRBV25-1 with TRBJ2-7, with D unresolved. V was trimmed by 6 bases and J by 3 bases, leaving 6 bases between them. CDR1 and CDR2 (germline): MGHDK, SYGVNS. The CDR3 is 11 residues long. The CDR3 region is CASSPLYEQYF. Here the CDR3 DNA reads TGTGCCAGCAGCCCCCTCTACGAGCAGTACTTC.

V is TRBV10-2 and J is TRBJ2-7; a weak D match, TRBD2 (6 bases). CDR1 is WSHSY and CDR2 is SAAADI in the germline V gene. Between the trimmed V and J ends, which lost 0 bases and 5 bases, there was a span of 14 bases. The CDR3 has 15 amino acids. CDR3 nucleotide sequence: TGCGCCAGCAGTGAGTCTGCGGGGACCTCGGACGAGCAGTACTTC. Amino acids: CASSESAGTSDEQYF.

This clonotype was found a few times. This may arise from a read error, as a much more abundant clone is one base away. V is TRBV7-6 and J is TRBJ2-3; unclear D gene. V was clipped by 5 bases and J by 4 bases, with 4 bases between them. The germline V gene encodes CDR1 SGHVS and CDR2 FNYEAQ. The CDR3 is made up of 11 amino acids. This chain's CDR3 is CASSTSDTQYF. The CDR3 coding sequence is TGTGCCAGCAGCACGTCAGATACGCAGTATTTT.

The J gene is TRBJ1-2, the V gene TRBV10-3, with D hard to call. CDR1 and CDR2 from the germline V gene are ENHRY and SYGVKD. The CDR3 is 14 amino acids. With 0 bases removed from V and 4 bases from J, the gap between germline ends came to 9 bases. In DNA form, the CDR3 reads TGTGCCATCAGTGAGTCATCCCAGTTCTATGGCTACACCTTC. Its translation: CAISESSQFYGYTF.

The chain recombines TRBV29-1 with TRBJ2-3, with TRBD2 matching over 7 bases. Germline V gene lookup returns CDR1 SQVTM and CDR2 ANQGSEA. The CDR3 is 14 residues long. The J segment lost 3 bases and the V segment lost 3 bases, leaving 6 bases of the junction unmatched. CDR3: CSVDGGSRTDTQYF. The CDR3, as DNA: TGCAGCGTTGATGGCGGGAGTCGGACAGATACGCAGTATTTT.

The chain recombines TRBV27 with TRBJ2-5; D gene unclear. Germline CDR1 and CDR2: MNHEY and SMNVEV (reference sequence). Deletions cut 3 bases from V and 0 bases from J, with 8 bases between. The CDR3 has 14 amino acids. CDR3 in DNA: TGTGCCAGCAGTTTTTTGGGGTACCAAGAGACCCAGTACTTC. This sequence encodes CASSFLGYQETQYF.

This chain links TRBV20-1 with TRBJ2-7; D may be TRBD1 or TRBD2 (5 bases each). The CDR3 is 13 residues long. The V end lost 5 bases, the J end lost 3 bases, and 14 bases lay between the germline ends. From germline, CDR1 is DFQATT and CDR2 SNEGSKA (reference sequence). The DNA of the CDR3 is TGCAGTGCTGGGCGTGATGGGGGCTACGAGCAGTACTTC. This gives the protein CSAGRDGGYEQYF.

This clonotype was observed a few times. The J gene is TRBJ1-1, the V gene TRBV7-9, with TRBD1 identical over 12 bases. Germline V gives CDR1 SEHNR, CDR2 FQNEAQ (reference sequence). The CDR3 runs 24 residues. J gave up 1 base and V 5 bases, and 29 bases lay outside the gene matches. The CDR3, as DNA: TGTGCCAGCAGCCCTATGACCAATACATTCCCGGGACAGGGGGCAGTGCTTGGGAACACTGAAGCTTTCTTT. Its translation: CASSPMTNTFPGQGAVLGNTEAFF. Full variable domain (outside the CDR3, taken from reference TRBV7-9 and TRBJ1-1): DTGVSQNPRHKITKRGQNVTFRCDPISEHNRLYWYRQTLGQGPEFLTYFQNEAQLEKSRLLSDRFSAERPKGSFSTLEIQRTEQGDSAMYLCASSPMTNTFPGQGAVLGNTEAFFGQGTRLTVV.

The chain has TRBV11-2 and TRBJ2-1, with TRBD1 identical over 8 bases. The V gene's germline CDR1 is SGHAT and CDR2 FQNNGV. V trimming: 3 bases; J trimming: 9 bases; junction bases outside the gene matches: 7. The CDR3 covers 14 residues. Here the CDR3 reads CASSFLAGGLEQFF. The CDR3 DNA reads as TGTGCCAGCAGCTTCCTCGCAGGGGGCCTTGAGCAGTTCTTC.

There are a few counts of this clonotype. The chain couples TRBV4-1 to TRBJ1-4, with 7 bases matching TRBD1. Germline lookup yields CDR1 MGHRA and CDR2 YSYEKL. V trimming: 0 bases; J trimming: 8 bases; junction bases outside the gene matches: 3. The CDR3 sequence is 14 residues long. CDR3 sequence: CASSQEGGGEKLFF. CDR3 coding DNA: TGCGCCAGCAGCCAAGAAGGGGGCGGCGAAAAACTGTTTTTT.

This clonotype was seen more than once but under ten times. This chain joins TRBV29-1 and TRBJ1-2; 7 bases agree with TRBD1. V lost 1 base and J lost 5; bases outside the gene matches: 10. The CDR3 runs 15 residues. Germline CDR1 SQVTM, CDR2 ANQGSEA. The CDR3 loop is CSVEGKKGRGYGYTF. In DNA, the CDR3 is TGCAGCGTTGAAGGAAAGAAGGGCAGGGGGTATGGCTACACCTTC.